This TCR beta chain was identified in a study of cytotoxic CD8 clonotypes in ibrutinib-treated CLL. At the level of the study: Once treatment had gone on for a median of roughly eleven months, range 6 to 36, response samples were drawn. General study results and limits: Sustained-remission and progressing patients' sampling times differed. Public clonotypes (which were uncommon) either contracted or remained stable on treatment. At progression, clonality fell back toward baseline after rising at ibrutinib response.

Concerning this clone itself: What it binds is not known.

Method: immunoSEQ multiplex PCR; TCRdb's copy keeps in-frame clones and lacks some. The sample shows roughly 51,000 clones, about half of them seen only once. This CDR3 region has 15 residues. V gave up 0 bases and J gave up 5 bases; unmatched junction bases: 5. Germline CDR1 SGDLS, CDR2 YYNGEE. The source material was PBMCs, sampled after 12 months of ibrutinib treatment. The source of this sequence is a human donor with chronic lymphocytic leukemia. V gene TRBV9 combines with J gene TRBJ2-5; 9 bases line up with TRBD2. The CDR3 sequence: CASSVEASGTETQYF. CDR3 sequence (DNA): TGTGCCAGCAGCGTAGAGGCTAGCGGGACCGAGACCCAGTACTTC. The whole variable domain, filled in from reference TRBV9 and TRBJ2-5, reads DSGVTQTPKHLITATGQRVTLRCSPRSGDLSVYWYQQSLDQGLQFLIQYYNGEERAKGNILERFSAQQFPDLHSELNLSSLELGDSALYFCASSVEASGTETQYFGPGTRLLVL.